The subject of this entry is one T cell receptor (beta chain). Source study methods: Estimates of nucleated cell counts were drawn from the amplification of reference gene primers. Repertoires were generated with immunoSEQ multiplex PCR, while TCRdb's copy carries only in-frame clones and drops some. The DNA was the basis for D and trimming; V, J and clone size are from that table. Here the sample spans some 110,000 clones, about 90% being singletons. The data were obtained in a study of blood T cell repertoires in COVID-19. Turning to the study itself: The study drew acute and convalescent COVID-19 samples from the United States, Italy and Spain.

Germline V gene sequence: CDR1 PRHDT, CDR2 FYEKMQ (reference sequence). This CDR3 contains 15 residues. The V and J ends lost 5 bases and 8 bases, in that order; junction bases with no gene match: 10. The TCR comes from a man between 45 and 60 years old with COVID-19, enrolled during active disease. The specimen sequenced was peripheral blood. The V gene is TRBV13, the J gene TRBJ2-3, with 10 bases lining up with TRBD2. CDR3 sequence: CASSLSSGGGGTQYF. The CDR3 region has the DNA TGTGCCAGCAGCCTCTCTAGCGGGGGAGGCGGTACGCAGTATTTT.